This record looks at one TCR beta chain sequence and its context. Its target is unknown. The authors drew 7.5 to 10 milliliters of peripheral blood from each donor. With a J-beta primer mix and a sample-barcoded 5' primer, a second PCR ran 7 to 11 cycles. TCRdb itself ran the 5' RACE reads through MiXCR, one entry per CDR3 protein. The sample gives under 750,000 distinct CDR3 sequences, under 55% of which show up once; roughly 25% is in the top ten. The entry originates in a study of blood T cells in healthy people across ages. Study observations and caveats: Changes seen in expanded clonotypes were possibly confounded by donor CMV status left unknown. Roughly linear declines in TCR beta diversity per million T cells occurred with age.

Trimming left V 4 bases short and J 5 bases short, with 20 bases between. The germline CDR1 and CDR2 sequences are SQVTM and ANQGSEA. This CDR3 comprises 15 residues. The J gene is TRBJ1-1, the V gene TRBV29-1; D call uncertain. The sequence was collected from an older man in good health. What was sequenced was blood. The CDR3 nucleotides are TGCAGCGTTGGGTCACAGCAAATCTACCGGACTGAAGCTTTCTTT. Protein product: CSVGSQQIYRTEAFF.